This entry features one TCR beta chain sequence. Its target is not known. The sample is drawn from a study of OX40 agonist ivuxolimab in advanced cancers. As for the study in general: Males comprised approximately 84% of the group, whose mean age was approximately 61 years (range 23 to 79).

Sequencing used immunoSEQ multiplex PCR; TCRdb keeps in-frame clones, though not all of them. The sample has about 67,000 clones; approximately 80% are singletons. Study results and limitations: At 0.1 to 3.0 mg/kg, clonal expansion of CD4+ and CD8+ blood T cells had occurred by week 6.

The length of the CDR3 is 13 residues. Germline-derived CDR1 and CDR2 are MNHNS and SASEGT. V was shortened by 4 bases and J by 3 bases, with 10 bases between the two germline ends. The chain couples TRBV6-1 to TRBJ2-7, with unresolved D. The clonotype originates from an adult with an advanced solid tumor such as melanoma, head and neck, liver or kidney cancer. The material was CD4+ or CD8+ T cells sorted from blood, obtained in a trial of the OX40 agonist ivuxolimab. CDR3 bases: TGTGCCAGCAGTGTTGGAGCCTTCTACGAGCAGTACTTC. It is translated as CASSVGAFYEQYF.